These 16 T cell receptor beta chains originate from one sample sequenced in a study of response to subunit inactivated influenza vaccine. In TCRdb, the RT-PCR reads were re-called with MiXCR into one record per CDR3 protein. The sample gives roughly 650,000 distinct CDR3 sequences, around a sixth of which show up once; approximately 10% is in the top ten. Source: PBMCs from blood, taken roughly 12 days after vaccination. The receptors were sampled from a man in his forties or fifties who received an inactivated influenza vaccine.

This clonotype was seen only a few times. The V call is TRBV12-3 or TRBV12-4, the J call TRBJ2-3; 14 bases map to TRBD2. With V trimmed by 5 bases and J by 2 bases, 6 bases remained unmatched. The CDR3 has 17 residues. CDR3 sequence reads: CASSNWTSGGHTDTQYF. CDR3 in DNA: TGTGCCAGCAGTAACTGGACTAGCGGGGGGCACACAGATACGCAGTATTTT.

This clonotype came up a few times. The CDR3 protein is CASSWTLAGGWRQETQYF. CDR3 nucleotides: TGTGCCAGCAGCTGGACCCTAGCGGGAGGATGGAGGCAAGAGACCCAGTACTTC. The rearrangement links TRBV5-6 to TRBJ2-5; 11 bases match TRBD2. This CDR3 spans 18 amino acids. The germline gives CDR1 SGHDT, CDR2 YYEEEE. V shed 3 bases and J 2 bases; nucleotides not matched to a gene: 12.

The chain combines TRBV29-1 with TRBJ1-1; possibly TRBD1 for D (6 bases). Trimming left V 2 bases short and J 3 bases short, with 10 bases between. The CDR3 consists of 13 residues. Per germline, CDR1 SQVTM and CDR2 ANQGSEA. The CDR3 sequence: CSVEWGADTEAFF. DNA for the CDR3: TGCAGCGTTGAATGGGGGGCTGACACTGAAGCTTTCTTT.

This clonotype was seen a few times. This rearrangement joins TRBV18 to TRBJ1-5; D unclear. Germline CDR1 and CDR2: KGHSH and LQKENI. V lost 7 bases, J lost 8 bases, and 15 bases lay in between. The CDR3 totals 13 residues. Written as DNA, the CDR3 is TGTGCCAGCTTCAGGTCCGAGAAGGAGCCCCAGCATTTT. This sequence encodes CASFRSEKEPQHF. The full variable domain, completed using reference TRBV18 and TRBJ1-5, is NAGVMQNPRHLVRRRGQEARLRCSPMKGHSHVYWYRQLPEEGLKFMVYLQKENIIDESGMPKERFSAEFPKEGPSILRIQQVVRGDSAAYFCASFRSEKEPQHFGDGTRLSIL.

This clonotype was seen a handful of times. This rearrangement joins TRBV5-1 to TRBJ2-5; 15 bases map to TRBD2. Germline values: CDR1 SGHRS, CDR2 YFSETQ. With V trimmed by 4 bases and J by 5 bases, 12 bases remained unmatched. This CDR3 has 18 amino acids. The CDR3 nucleotides read TGCGCCAGCAGCCCGAGGACTAGCGGGGGGGCCTGGGATGAGACCCAGTACTTC. Its protein product is CASSPRTSGGAWDETQYF.

This chain links TRBV2 with TRBJ2-1; 13 positions agree with TRBD2. CDR3 length equals 14 residues. Trimming at V came to 3 bases and at J to 7 bases, leaving 0 bases not matched to a gene. Per the germline V gene, CDR1 is SNHLY and CDR2 is FYNNEI. CDR3 loop: CASSEGLAGNEQFF. The CDR3 DNA is TGTGCCAGCAGTGAGGGACTAGCGGGAAATGAGCAGTTCTTC. The whole variable domain, filled in from reference TRBV2 and TRBJ2-1, reads EPEVTQTPSHQVTQMGQEVILRCVPISNHLYFYWYRQILGQKVEFLVSFYNNEISEKSEIFDDQFSVERPDGSNFTLKIRSTKLEDSAMYFCASSEGLAGNEQFFGPGTRLTVL.

This clonotype was found a few times. The chain uses TRBV11-2 and TRBJ2-5; 10 nucleotides align to TRBD2. From germline, CDR1 is SGHAT and CDR2 FQNNGV. CDR3 length equals 18 residues. V lost 5 bases and J lost 3; bases outside the gene matches: 15. DNA of the CDR3: TGTGCCAGCAGCGAAAGCGGGGGGGGTCGTATGGGTAAAGAGACCCAGTACTTC. Amino acids: CASSESGGGRMGKETQYF.

The J gene is TRBJ2-1, the V gene TRBV6-1; D remains unclear. The CDR3 is made up of 13 amino acids. The germline V gene has CDR1 MNHNS and CDR2 SASEGT. V lost 4 bases and J lost 11, with 15 bases in between. The CDR3 here is CASSGGWSPQQFF. The CDR3, as DNA: TGTGCCAGCAGTGGAGGCTGGTCCCCTCAGCAGTTCTTC.

The V and J genes are TRBV20-1 and TRBJ2-7, with D tentatively TRBD1 or TRBD2 (6 bases each). The germline gives CDR1 DFQATT, CDR2 SNEGSKA (reference sequence). This CDR3 has 13 amino acids. V was trimmed by 8 bases and J by 5 bases, leaving 19 bases between them. The CDR3: CSMLVAGQDEQYF. For the CDR3, the DNA is TGCAGTATGCTAGTGGCGGGACAAGACGAGCAGTACTTC.

This clonotype was seen more than once but under ten times. The chain joins TRBV6-1 to TRBJ1-1, with a weak D call TRBD1 (6 bases). Trimming removed 10 bases from V and 7 bases from J, with 13 bases in between. CDR1 is MNHNS and CDR2 is SASEGT in the germline V gene. The CDR3 consists of 11 residues. The CDR3 is CANSDRYEAFF. The CDR3 bases are TGTGCCAACTCTGACAGGTATGAAGCTTTCTTT.

This clonotype was picked up one time. The chain has TRBV30 and TRBJ2-1; tentatively, D is TRBD2 (5 bases). The germline V gene has CDR1 GTSNPN and CDR2 SVGIG (reference sequence). CDR3 length: 15 residues. Trimming stripped 4 bases from V and 4 bases from J, with 17 bases between. The CDR3 loop reads CAWKGVSGPYNEQFF. The CDR3 nucleotides are TGTGCCTGGAAAGGAGTCAGCGGACCATACAATGAGCAGTTCTTC. The complete variable domain, with remaining parts taken from reference TRBV30 and TRBJ2-1, reads SQTIHQWPATLVQPVGSPLSLECTVEGTSNPNLYWYRQAAGRGLQLLFYSVGIGQISSEVPQNLSASRPQDRQFILSSKKLLLSDSGFYLCAWKGVSGPYNEQFFGPGTRLTVL.

This clonotype was seen at least ten times. The chain combines TRBV5-1 with TRBJ2-1, with 10 positions matching TRBD2. With 1 base clipped from V and 2 bases from J, the junction kept 12 bases outside the gene matches. CDR1 SGHRS and CDR2 YFSETQ come from the germline V gene. This CDR3 is built from 19 residues. CDR3 amino acids: CASSLKSPSGSLTYNEQFF. CDR3 sequence (DNA): TGCGCCAGCAGCTTGAAATCACCTAGCGGGAGTCTCACCTACAATGAGCAGTTCTTC. Drawing the rest from reference TRBV5-1 and TRBJ2-1, the complete variable domain is KAGVTQTPRYLIKTRGQQVTLSCSPISGHRSVSWYQQTPGQGLQFLFEYFSETQRNKGNFPGRFSGRQFSNSRSEMNVSTLELGDSALYLCASSLKSPSGSLTYNEQFFGPGTRLTVL.

The chain recombines TRBV5-1 with TRBJ2-1; D gene unclear. CDR1 is SGHRS, CDR2 YFSETQ, per germline. Between the trimmed V and J ends, which lost 5 bases and 0 bases, there was a span of 24 bases. The CDR3 is 19 amino acids. The CDR3: CASSPMGRTSGLSYNEQFF. The CDR3 coding sequence is TGCGCCAGCAGTCCGATGGGTAGGACCTCTGGCCTCTCCTACAATGAGCAGTTCTTC.

At least ten counts were recorded for this clonotype. V is TRBV4-2 and J is TRBJ1-1; possibly TRBD1 for D (5 bases). CDR1 and CDR2 (germline): LGHNA, YNFKEQ. The CDR3 sequence is 15 residues long. V was cut by 0 bases and J by 0 bases, with 8 bases left in between. The CDR3 DNA reads TGTGCCAGCAGCCAAGAATGGGACCTGAACACTGAAGCTTTCTTT. Protein sequence: CASSQEWDLNTEAFF.

The chain recombines TRBV5-1 with TRBJ2-1; TRBD2 matches at 11 bases. The CDR3 runs to 12 residues. In germline, CDR1 is SGHRS, CDR2 YFSETQ. J lost 10 bases, V lost 3 bases, and 0 bases had no gene match. The CDR3 spells CASSSSGREQFF. In DNA form, the CDR3 reads TGCGCCAGCAGCTCTAGCGGGAGGGAGCAGTTCTTC.

In DNA, the CDR3 is TGTGCCAGCAAACTGGACCAAGCCGCAGATACGCAGTATTTT. Its protein product is CASKLDQAADTQYF. The chain has TRBV12-3 or TRBV12-4 and TRBJ2-3; no definite D call. Trimming removed 7 bases from V and 4 bases from J, with 15 bases in between. This CDR3 contains 14 residues.